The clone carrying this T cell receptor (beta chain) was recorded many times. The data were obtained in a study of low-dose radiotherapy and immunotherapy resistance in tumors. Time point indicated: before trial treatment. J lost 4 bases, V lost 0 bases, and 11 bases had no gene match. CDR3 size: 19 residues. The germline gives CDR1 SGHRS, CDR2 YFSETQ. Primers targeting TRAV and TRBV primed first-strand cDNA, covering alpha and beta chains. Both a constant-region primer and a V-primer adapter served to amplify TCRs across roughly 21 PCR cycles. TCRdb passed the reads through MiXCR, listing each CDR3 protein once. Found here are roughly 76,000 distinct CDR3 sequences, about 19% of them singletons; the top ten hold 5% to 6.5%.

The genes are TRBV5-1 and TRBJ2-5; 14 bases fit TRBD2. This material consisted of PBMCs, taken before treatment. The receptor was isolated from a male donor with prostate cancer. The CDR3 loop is CASSLEPGLAGGVLETQYF. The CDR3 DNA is TGCGCCAGCAGCTTGGAGCCTGGACTAGCGGGGGGAGTTTTAGAGACCCAGTACTTC.